The clone carrying this T cell receptor beta chain was recorded only once. Depth targeted 1 in 200,000 to 1 in 1 million T cells, averaging 10x coverage per clonotype. Sequencing used immunoSEQ multiplex PCR; TCRdb keeps in-frame clones, though not all of them. The sample consists of about 9,400 clones, 60% to 65% of them appearing once. The CDR3 runs 14 residues. Per germline, CDR1 LGHNA and CDR2 YNFKEQ. V was trimmed by 4 bases and J by 7 bases, leaving 15 bases between them. The sample is drawn from a study of cytotoxic CD8 clonotypes in ibrutinib-treated CLL. The chain is built from TRBV4-2 and TRBJ2-3, with a weak D call TRBD2 (6 bases). This specimen was PBMCs, taken before ibrutinib treatment. This sequence originates from a human donor with chronic lymphocytic leukemia. The CDR3 loop is CASSLGGPLNTQYF. The CDR3 DNA reads TGTGCCAGCAGCCTTGGAGGGCCGTTGAATACGCAGTATTTT.